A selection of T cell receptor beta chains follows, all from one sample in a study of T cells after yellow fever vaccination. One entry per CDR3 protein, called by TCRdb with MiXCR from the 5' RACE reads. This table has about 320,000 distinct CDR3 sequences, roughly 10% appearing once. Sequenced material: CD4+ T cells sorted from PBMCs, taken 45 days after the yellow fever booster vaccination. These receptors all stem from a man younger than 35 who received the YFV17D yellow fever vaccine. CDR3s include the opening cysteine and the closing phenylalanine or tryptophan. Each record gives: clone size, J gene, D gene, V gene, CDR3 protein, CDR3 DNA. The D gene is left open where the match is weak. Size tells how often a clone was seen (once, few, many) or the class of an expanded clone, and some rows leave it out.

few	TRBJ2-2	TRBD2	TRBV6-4	CASRAGTSGTGELFF	TGTGCCAGCAGAGCCGGGACTAGCGGCACCGGGGAGCTGTTTTTT
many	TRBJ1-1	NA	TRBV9	CASSGLNTEAFF	TGTGCCAGCAGCGGGTTGAACACTGAAGCTTTCTTT
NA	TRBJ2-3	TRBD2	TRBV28	CASTPSGGGIDTQYF	TGTGCCAGCACCCCTTCGGGGGGGGGGATAGATACGCAGTATTTT
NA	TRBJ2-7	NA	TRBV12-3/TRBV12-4	CASRPDTDEQYF	TGTGCCAGCAGGCCGGACACGGACGAGCAGTACTTC
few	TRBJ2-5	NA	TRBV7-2	CASSPQVPPETQYF	TGTGCCAGCAGCCCGCAAGTGCCCCCAGAGACCCAGTACTTC
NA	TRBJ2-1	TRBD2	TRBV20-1	CSAIVLAGPHNEQFF	TGCAGTGCTATAGTACTAGCGGGTCCCCACAATGAGCAGTTCTTC
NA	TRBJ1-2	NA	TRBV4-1	CASSAPSGSVGYGYTF	TGCGCCAGCAGCGCGCCTAGCGGATCGGTCGGTTATGGCTACACCTTC
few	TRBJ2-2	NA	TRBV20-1	CSAREDPANTGELFF	TGCAGTGCTAGAGAAGACCCGGCGAACACCGGGGAGCTGTTTTTT
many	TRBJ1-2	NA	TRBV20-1	CSARRDTGTGYTF	TGCAGTGCTAGGAGGGACACGGGTACCGGCTACACCTTC
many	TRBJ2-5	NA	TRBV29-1	CSVEGETQYF	TGCAGCGTTGAAGGGGAGACCCAGTACTTC
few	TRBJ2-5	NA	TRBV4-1	CASSQQYQETQYF	TGCGCCAGCAGCCAACAGTACCAAGAGACCCAGTACTTC
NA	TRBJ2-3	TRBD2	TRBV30	CAWRSSGADTQYF	TGTGCCTGGAGGTCAAGCGGGGCAGATACGCAGTATTTT
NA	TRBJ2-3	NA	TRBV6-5	CASSYSGSVGDTQYF	TGTGCCAGCAGTTACTCGGGGAGCGTCGGAGATACGCAGTATTTT
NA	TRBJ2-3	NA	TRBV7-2	CASSFRGHTDTQYF	TGTGCCAGCAGCTTTAGGGGCCACACAGATACGCAGTATTTT
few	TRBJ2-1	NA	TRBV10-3	CAISGEMGGDEQFF	TGTGCCATCAGTGGGGAGATGGGGGGTGATGAGCAGTTCTTC
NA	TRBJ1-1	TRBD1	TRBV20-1	CSAVGGAYTEAFF	TGCAGTGCTGTAGGGGGCGCGTACACTGAAGCTTTCTTT
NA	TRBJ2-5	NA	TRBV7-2	CASSLGGSETQYF	TGTGCCAGCAGCTTAGGGGGATCGGAGACCCAGTACTTC
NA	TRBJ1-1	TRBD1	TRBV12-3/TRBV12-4	CASRGTQNTEAFF	TGTGCCTCCAGGGGGACACAGAACACTGAAGCTTTCTTT
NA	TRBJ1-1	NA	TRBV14	CASSQRSGNTEAFF	TGTGCCAGCAGCCAGCGATCGGGGAACACTGAAGCTTTCTTT
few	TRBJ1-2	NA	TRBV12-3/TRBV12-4	CASSLRHYGYTF	TGTGCCAGCAGTTTAAGGCACTATGGCTACACCTTC
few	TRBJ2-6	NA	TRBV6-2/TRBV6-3	CASSRQQGYSGANVLTF	TGTGCCAGCAGTCGGCAACAGGGATACTCTGGGGCCAACGTCCTGACTTTC
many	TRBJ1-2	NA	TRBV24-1	CATSDADRRIRGYTF	TGTGCCACCAGTGACGCAGACAGGAGAATTCGTGGCTACACCTTC
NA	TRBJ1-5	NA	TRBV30	CAWGGLQGGQPQHF	TGTGCCTGGGGGGGACTACAGGGTGGTCAGCCCCAGCATTTT
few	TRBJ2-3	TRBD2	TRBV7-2	CASSFSGGSTDTQYF	TGTGCCAGCAGCTTCAGCGGGGGAAGCACAGATACGCAGTATTTT
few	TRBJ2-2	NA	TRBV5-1	CASSPLGNTGELFF	TGCGCCAGCAGCCCCTTAGGGAACACCGGGGAGCTGTTTTTT
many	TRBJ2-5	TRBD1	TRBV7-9	CASSLVHRGQETQYF	TGTGCCAGCAGCTTAGTTCACAGGGGCCAAGAGACCCAGTACTTC
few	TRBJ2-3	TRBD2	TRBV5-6	CASSWDPTAGGTDTQYF	TGTGCCAGCAGCTGGGACCCCACGGCGGGGGGGACAGATACGCAGTATTTT
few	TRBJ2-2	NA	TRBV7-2	CASSPRYRGNTGELFF	TGTGCCAGCAGTCCCCGGTACCGCGGGAACACCGGGGAGCTGTTTTTT
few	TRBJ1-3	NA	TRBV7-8	CASSRSGGDTIYF	TGTGCCAGCAGCCGGTCCGGGGGGGACACCATATATTTT
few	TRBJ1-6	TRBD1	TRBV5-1	CASSWAGTGNAYSPLHF	TGCGCCAGCAGCTGGGCCGGGACAGGGAATGCCTATTCACCCCTCCACTTT
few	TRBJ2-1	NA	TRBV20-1	CSAHSRGEDNEQFF	TGCAGTGCCCACTCCCGGGGCGAGGACAATGAGCAGTTCTTC
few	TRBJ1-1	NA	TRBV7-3	CASSSSVNTEAFF	TGTGCCAGCAGTTCCTCTGTGAACACTGAAGCTTTCTTT
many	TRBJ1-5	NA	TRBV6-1	CASRPEYSNQPQHF	TGTGCCAGCAGGCCGGAGTATAGCAATCAGCCCCAGCATTTT
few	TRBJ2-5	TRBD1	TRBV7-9	CASSGTRTGGETQYF	TGTGCCAGCAGCGGCACAAGGACAGGGGGGGAGACCCAGTACTTC
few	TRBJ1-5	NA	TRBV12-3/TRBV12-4	CASSFRGTQHF	TGTGCCAGCAGTTTTAGAGGGACCCAGCATTTT
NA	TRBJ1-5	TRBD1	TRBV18	CASSRDRRFSNQPQHF	TGTGCCAGCTCGCGGGACAGGCGCTTTAGCAATCAGCCCCAGCATTTT
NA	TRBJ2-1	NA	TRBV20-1	CSAKGVGQFF	TGCAGTGCAAAGGGGGTGGGGCAGTTCTTC
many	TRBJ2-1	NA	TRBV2	CASSVGRYNEQFF	TGTGCCAGCAGTGTGGGCAGGTACAATGAGCAGTTCTTC
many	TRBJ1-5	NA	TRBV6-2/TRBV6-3	CASSGGGQPQHF	TGTGCCAGCAGTGGTGGGGGTCAGCCCCAGCATTTT
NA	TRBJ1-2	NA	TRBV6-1	CASSELSGDYGYTF	TGTGCCAGCAGTGAACTGTCAGGGGACTATGGCTACACCTTC
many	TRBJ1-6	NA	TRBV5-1	CASSLDRSPLHF	TGCGCCAGCAGCTTGGATCGGTCTCCCCTCCACTTT